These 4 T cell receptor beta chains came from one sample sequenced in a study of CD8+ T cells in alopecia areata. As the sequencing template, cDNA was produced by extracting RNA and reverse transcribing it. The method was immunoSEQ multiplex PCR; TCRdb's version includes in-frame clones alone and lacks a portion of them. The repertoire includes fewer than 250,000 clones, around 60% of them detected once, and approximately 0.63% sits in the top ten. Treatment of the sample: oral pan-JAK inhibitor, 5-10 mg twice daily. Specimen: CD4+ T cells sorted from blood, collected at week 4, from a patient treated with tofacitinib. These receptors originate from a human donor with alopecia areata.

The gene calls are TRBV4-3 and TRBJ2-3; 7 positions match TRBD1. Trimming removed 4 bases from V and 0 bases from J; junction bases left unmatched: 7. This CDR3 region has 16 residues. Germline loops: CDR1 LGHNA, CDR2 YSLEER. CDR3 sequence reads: CASSLTRQGSTDTQYF. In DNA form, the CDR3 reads TGCGCCAGCAGCCTAACCAGACAGGGCAGCACAGATACGCAGTATTTT.

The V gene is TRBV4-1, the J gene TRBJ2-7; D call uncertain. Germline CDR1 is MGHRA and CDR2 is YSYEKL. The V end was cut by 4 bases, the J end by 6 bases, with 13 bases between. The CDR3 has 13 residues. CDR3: CASSPRLAGEQYF. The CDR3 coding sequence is TGCGCCAGCAGCCCTCGACTCGCTGGCGAGCAGTACTTC.

CDR3 coding DNA: TGCGCCAGCAGCATTCGACCTGTCCCCAGGGGAGATACGCAGTATTTT. It specifies CASSIRPVPRGDTQYF. V usage is TRBV5-1 and J usage is TRBJ2-3, with D possibly matching TRBD1 (6 bases). V was cut by 4 bases and J by 5 bases, with 20 bases left in between. Germline assignment: CDR1 SGHRS and CDR2 YFSETQ. The CDR3 is 16 amino acids.

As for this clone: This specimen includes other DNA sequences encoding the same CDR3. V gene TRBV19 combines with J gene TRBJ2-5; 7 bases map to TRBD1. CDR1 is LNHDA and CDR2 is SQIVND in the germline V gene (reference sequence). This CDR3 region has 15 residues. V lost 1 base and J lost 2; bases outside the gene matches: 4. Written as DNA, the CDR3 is TGTGCCAGTAGTATAGCCCGGGACAGTCAAGAGACCCAGTACTTC. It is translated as CASSIARDSQETQYF.